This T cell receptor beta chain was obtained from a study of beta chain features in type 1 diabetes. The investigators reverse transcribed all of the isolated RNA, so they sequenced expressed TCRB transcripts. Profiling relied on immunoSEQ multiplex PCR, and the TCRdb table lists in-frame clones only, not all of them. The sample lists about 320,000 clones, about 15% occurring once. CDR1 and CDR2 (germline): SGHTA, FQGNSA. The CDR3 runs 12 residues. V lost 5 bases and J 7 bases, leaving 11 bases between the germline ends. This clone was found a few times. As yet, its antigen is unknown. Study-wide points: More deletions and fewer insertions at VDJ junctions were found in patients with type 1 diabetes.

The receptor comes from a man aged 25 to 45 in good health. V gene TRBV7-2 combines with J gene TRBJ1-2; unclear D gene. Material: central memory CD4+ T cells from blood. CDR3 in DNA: TGTGCCAGCAGCCCATCCTCGGGTGGCTACACCTTC. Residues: CASSPSSGGYTF.